Given below is one T cell receptor beta chain in context. Authors' analysis steps: Amplification of reference gene primers was used by the study to estimate nucleated cell counts. This table comes from immunoSEQ multiplex PCR, and its TCRdb copy is limited to in-frame clones, with some not included. That table is the source of V, J and clone size, and D and trimming were worked out from the DNA. The sample lists 150,000 to 200,000 clones, about 88% occurring once. This record comes from a study of blood T cell repertoires in COVID-19. At the level of the study: Specimens from acute and convalescent COVID-19 originated in the United States, Italy and Spain. T cells, B-cell-depleted T cells, or PBMCs supplied cDNA or gDNA.

V lost 2 bases, J lost 4 bases, and 5 bases stayed unmatched. This CDR3 contains 14 residues. From germline, CDR1 is GTSNPN and CDR2 SVGIG (reference sequence). This clonotype was obtained from a man younger than 35 with acute or convalescent COVID-19. The chain has TRBV30 and TRBJ1-5, with 7 bases identical to TRBD1. The sequenced sample was peripheral blood. The CDR3 nucleotides read TGTGCCTGGAGTTCGGGGACAGTAAATCAGCCCCAGCATTTT. Its translation is CAWSSGTVNQPQHF. Together with reference TRBV30 and TRBJ1-5, the CDR3 gives the full variable domain: SQTIHQWPATLVQPVGSPLSLECTVEGTSNPNLYWYRQAAGRGLQLLFYSVGIGQISSEVPQNLSASRPQDRQFILSSKKLLLSDSGFYLCAWSSGTVNQPQHFGDGTRLSIL.